The following is a TCR beta chain sequence with its context. This entry comes from a study of shared T cell receptors in the human thymus. The V gene end was trimmed by 3 bases and the J gene end by 4 bases; junction bases not matched to a gene: 6. Germline lookup yields CDR1 MDHEN and CDR2 SYDVKM. The CDR3 runs 14 residues. The data were produced by immunoSEQ multiplex PCR, yet TCRdb's version contains in-frame clones alone and is incomplete. The repertoire holds about 380,000 clones, with around 93% as singletons. The chain links TRBV28 to TRBJ2-7, with TRBD1 matching over 7 bases. This clonotype originated in a human donor. Material: thymocytes. The CDR3 coding sequence is TGTGCCAGCAGTTTCGTCCGACAGGGTTACGAGCAGTACTTC. As protein: CASSFVRQGYEQYF.